Given below is one T cell receptor beta chain in context. The repertoire was sequenced with immunoSEQ multiplex PCR; TCRdb's copy has only in-frame clones and lacks some. The data contain approximately 250,000 clones, around nine tenths of them singletons. Between the trimmed V and J ends, which lost 1 base and 7 bases, there was a span of 10 bases. The CDR3 runs 14 residues. Germline V lookup: CDR1 LNHDA, CDR2 SQIVND (reference sequence). This sample was included in a study of blood T cell repertoires in COVID-19. At the level of the study: COVID-19 samples collected from the United States, Italy and Spain covered acute and convalescent phases.

The TCR was taken from a woman in her sixties who had recovered from COVID-19. The genes are TRBV19 and TRBJ1-4; no clear D. Sequencing was performed on peripheral blood. CDR3 amino acids: CASSIGGMGEKLFF. The CDR3 nucleotides are TGTGCCAGTAGTATAGGCGGGATGGGTGAAAAACTGTTTTTT.